This T cell receptor beta chain came from a study of breast tumors, draining lymph nodes, adjacent tissues. Overall study findings and caveats: Data only fit, rather than demonstrated, lymph node origin of most tumor T cells.

The CDR3 covers 12 residues. V was cut by 5 bases and J by 0 bases, with 2 bases left in between. Germline CDR1 MDHEN, CDR2 SYDVKM. Note on this clonotype: The antigen is unknown.

Axillary draining lymph nodes of breast cancer patients supplied the node samples. TCRdb used MiXCR to reprocess the multiplex PCR reads, holding one entry per CDR3 protein. The repertoire has roughly 260,000 distinct CDR3 sequences, around 31% of them found once; the top ten carry more than 0.95%. Sequenced material: axillary lymph node tissue. The J gene is TRBJ1-3, the V gene TRBV28, with unresolved D. The receptor's source is a female donor with breast cancer. Some clones in this sample may be carry-over from other donors' samples. The CDR3 nucleotides read TGTGCCAGCAGTACCTCTGGAAACACCATATATTTT. This encodes CASSTSGNTIYF.